A selection of T cell receptor beta chains follows, all from one sample in a study of T-cell reconstitution after alpha-beta-depleted transplantation in children. TCRdb reprocessed the PCR reads via MiXCR and lists one record per CDR3 protein. The repertoire holds 350,000 to 450,000 distinct CDR3 sequences, with less than 15% as singletons. This material consisted of PBMCs, taken from the stem cell graft. These receptors came from a human donor who donated a stem cell graft to a child with Fanconi anemia. Each CDR3 is given with its conserved first and last residue. The order of the fields is J gene, D gene, V gene, clone size, CDR3 DNA, CDR3 protein. D genes are given only for firm matches. The listing skips clone size in some rows; elsewhere it reads once, few, many or a size class.

J: TRBJ2-1; D: .; V: TRBV5-1; size: many; DNA: TGCGCCAGCAGCATCTCGACCCAGAGCTCCTACAATGAGCAGTTCTTC; CDR3: CASSISTQSSYNEQFF
J: TRBJ2-6; D: TRBD1; V: TRBV27; size: many; DNA: TGTGCCAGCAGTTTACTAGACAGGGGGCCTGGGGCCAACGTCCTGACTTTC; CDR3: CASSLLDRGPGANVLTF
J: TRBJ2-1; D: .; V: TRBV29-1; size: few; DNA: TGCAGCGTTTCCATAACGGCACACAATGAGCAGTTCTTC; CDR3: CSVSITAHNEQFF
J: TRBJ2-7; D: .; V: TRBV6-5; size: .; DNA: TGTGCCAGCACCAGGGGAGACGAGCAGTACTTC; CDR3: CASTRGDEQYF
J: TRBJ2-3; D: TRBD1; V: TRBV29-1; size: .; DNA: TGCAGCGCGGACAGGCGAGGGGTAGATACGCAGTATTTT; CDR3: CSADRRGVDTQYF
J: TRBJ2-4; D: .; V: TRBV6-5; size: many; DNA: TGTGCCAGCAGTTACTCCGGGAACGCCAAAAACATTCAGTACTTC; CDR3: CASSYSGNAKNIQYF
J: TRBJ2-5; D: .; V: TRBV6-5; size: few; DNA: TGTGCCAGCAGTTACGTACCGGGACCCCCCGCGGAGACCCAGTACTTC; CDR3: CASSYVPGPPAETQYF
J: TRBJ2-7; D: TRBD1; V: TRBV20-1; size: .; DNA: TGCAGTGCTCAACTAGGGGACAGGGTGTGGAACGAGCAGTACTTC; CDR3: CSAQLGDRVWNEQYF
J: TRBJ2-3; D: TRBD2; V: TRBV13; size: .; DNA: TGTGCCAGCAGCTGGGCTAGCGGGGGTAAGACAGATACGCAGTATTTT; CDR3: CASSWASGGKTDTQYF
J: TRBJ1-1; D: .; V: TRBV25-1; size: few; DNA: TGTGCCAGCAGGGGGCTGGTTACTGAAGCTTTCTTT; CDR3: CASRGLVTEAFF
J: TRBJ2-1; D: .; V: TRBV12-3/TRBV12-4; size: .; DNA: TGTGCCAGCAGTCTACGTCCGGCAGGGGGGAATACTGAGCAGTTCTTC; CDR3: CASSLRPAGGNTEQFF
J: TRBJ2-2; D: .; V: TRBV28; size: many; DNA: TGTGCCAGCTGCGGGCCGAACACCGGGGAGCTGTTTTTT; CDR3: CASCGPNTGELFF
J: TRBJ2-5; D: TRBD1; V: TRBV9; size: few; DNA: TGTGCCAGCAGCGTAGACGGAACAGGGGAAGAGACCCAGTACTTC; CDR3: CASSVDGTGEETQYF
J: TRBJ2-3; D: TRBD1; V: TRBV9; size: .; DNA: TGTGCCAGCAGCGTAGATCCAGGGGGAACAGATACGCAGTATTTT; CDR3: CASSVDPGGTDTQYF
J: TRBJ1-2; D: .; V: TRBV6-1; size: .; DNA: TGTGCCAGCAGTCCCAATGGGGCAGACTATGGCTACACCTTC; CDR3: CASSPNGADYGYTF
J: TRBJ2-7; D: .; V: TRBV7-2; size: many; DNA: TGTGCCAGCAGCCCCCCCTCCTCCTACGAGCAGTACTTC; CDR3: CASSPPSSYEQYF
J: TRBJ2-1; D: .; V: TRBV12-3/TRBV12-4; size: .; DNA: TGTGCCAGCGAGTCGGCAGGCAATGAGCAGTTCTTC; CDR3: CASESAGNEQFF
J: TRBJ2-1; D: TRBD2; V: TRBV29-1; size: .; DNA: TGCAGCGTTGATCCCGGGACTAGCGGGGCGAATGAGCAGTTCTTC; CDR3: CSVDPGTSGANEQFF
J: TRBJ1-3; D: .; V: TRBV5-1; size: .; DNA: TGCGCCAGCAGCTCAGCTCCCACCTCTGGAAACACCATATATTTT; CDR3: CASSSAPTSGNTIYF
J: TRBJ2-4; D: .; V: TRBV7-2; size: few; DNA: TGTGCCAGCAGCTTGGAGGGTCGGGGCCTGAACATTCAGTACTTC; CDR3: CASSLEGRGLNIQYF
J: TRBJ1-1; D: .; V: TRBV24-1; size: .; DNA: TGTGCCACCAGTGATGGTTACAGGGACACGAACACTGAAGCTTTCTTT; CDR3: CATSDGYRDTNTEAFF
J: TRBJ2-1; D: TRBD1; V: TRBV20-1; size: many; DNA: TGCAGTGCGCCGACCTTGGGACAGGTTGACAATGAGCAGTTCTTC; CDR3: CSAPTLGQVDNEQFF
J: TRBJ2-3; D: .; V: TRBV20-1; size: many; DNA: TGCAGTGCTAGCCGAGCGGGCTCGGGGGATACGCAGTATTTT; CDR3: CSASRAGSGDTQYF